The next 15 T cell receptor beta chains were all read from a single sample in a study of blood T cells in healthy people across ages. For the second PCR, which ran for about 7 to 12 cycles, a sample-barcoded 5' primer and a J-beta primer mix were used. TCRdb analysed the 5' RACE reads with MiXCR anew, one entry per CDR3 protein. This sample has over 600,000 distinct CDR3 sequences, with more than 50% found just once. The material sequenced was blood. The receptors come from a middle-aged man in good health.

The CDR3 bases are TGTGCCATCAGTGAGTCTGGCCCTAGGGGGCTCTACGAGCAGTACTTC. Translation: CAISESGPRGLYEQYF. The chain employs TRBV10-3 and TRBJ2-5, with TRBD1 matching over 7 bases. The J call is uncertain, as TRBJ2-7 better fits the DNA end. The CDR3 extends over 16 amino acids. Germline lookup yields CDR1 ENHRY and CDR2 SYGVKD.

J is TRBJ1-1 and V is TRBV5-1; tentatively, D is TRBD1 (6 bases). Germline lookup yields CDR1 SGHRS and CDR2 YFSETQ. CDR3 size: 14 residues. Trimming shortened V by 0 bases and J by 3 bases, and 9 bases separated the two germline ends. CDR3 DNA sequence: TGCGCCAGCAGCTTGGCCTCAGGGGACACTGAAGCTTTCTTT. Translating it yields CASSLASGDTEAFF. Looking up the rest from reference TRBV5-1 and TRBJ1-1 gives the full variable domain: KAGVTQTPRYLIKTRGQQVTLSCSPISGHRSVSWYQQTPGQGLQFLFEYFSETQRNKGNFPGRFSGRQFSNSRSEMNVSTLELGDSALYLCASSLASGDTEAFFGQGTRLTVV.

This chain links TRBV9 with TRBJ1-2; 7 bases are a match to TRBD1. Germline CDR1 is SGDLS and CDR2 is YYNGEE. The J segment lost 5 bases and the V segment lost 4 bases, leaving 8 bases of the junction unmatched. There are 14 residues in the CDR3. As DNA, the CDR3 is TGTGCCAGCAGCCCAAACAGGGGAGAATATGGCTACACCTTC. It is translated as CASSPNRGEYGYTF. The full variable domain, its missing parts supplied by reference TRBV9 and TRBJ1-2, is DSGVTQTPKHLITATGQRVTLRCSPRSGDLSVYWYQQSLDQGLQFLIQYYNGEERAKGNILERFSAQQFPDLHSELNLSSLELGDSALYFCASSPNRGEYGYTFGSGTRLTVV.

The V call is TRBV4-1, the J call TRBJ2-3; no definite D call. CDR1 is MGHRA and CDR2 is YSYEKL in the germline V gene. CDR3 length: 15 residues. With 0 bases removed from V and 4 bases from J, the gap between germline ends came to 11 bases. CDR3: CASSQENRPADTQYF. In DNA form, the CDR3 reads TGCGCCAGCAGCCAAGAGAATAGGCCCGCAGATACGCAGTATTTT.

This clonotype was seen a few times. V is TRBV6-5 and J is TRBJ1-2; no clear D gene. Germline loops: CDR1 MNHEY, CDR2 SVGAGI. The CDR3 runs 16 residues. Trimming left V 2 bases short and J 0 bases short, with 13 bases between. The CDR3 region has the DNA TGTGCCAGCAGTTACCTTCAGGCAAATACTAACTATGGCTACACCTTC. It yields the protein CASSYLQANTNYGYTF.

V is TRBV7-2 and J is TRBJ1-4; possibly TRBD1 for D (5 bases). The CDR3 is 14 amino acids. V was clipped by 2 bases and J by 8 bases, with 12 bases between them. Per the germline V gene, CDR1 is SGHTA and CDR2 is FQGNSA. CDR3 coding DNA: TGTGCCAGCAGCTTATGGCAGGGCGACGAAAAACTGTTTTTT. Amino acids: CASSLWQGDEKLFF.

The V call is TRBV4-2, the J call TRBJ2-7, with TRBD1 matching over 8 bases. The germline gives CDR1 LGHNA, CDR2 YNFKEQ. With V trimmed by 4 bases and J by 5 bases, 10 bases remained unmatched. This CDR3 has 15 residues. CDR3 sequence (DNA): TGTGCCAGCAGCCCCCTCATGACAGGGGCCGACGAGCAGTACTTC. Its protein is CASSPLMTGADEQYF.

This sequence joins TRBV5-1 and TRBJ2-5, with TRBD1 identical over 9 bases. The CDR3 extends over 15 amino acids. Germline CDR1 and CDR2: SGHRS and YFSETQ. The trim removed 4 bases at V and 9 bases at J, leaving 13 bases unmatched. The CDR3 sequence: CASSKTQGAFEAQYF. CDR3 DNA: TGCGCCAGCAGCAAGACACAGGGGGCGTTCGAGGCCCAGTACTTC.

The chain uses TRBV10-3 and TRBJ2-1; 11 positions match TRBD1. This CDR3 has 14 residues. Germline loops: CDR1 ENHRY, CDR2 SYGVKD. V shed 9 bases and J 4 bases; nucleotides not matched to a gene: 5. CDR3 bases: TGTGCCATGCGTGGGACAGGGGGATACAATGAGCAGTTCTTC. Protein product: CAMRGTGGYNEQFF.

V is TRBV6-1 and J is TRBJ2-7, with D hard to call. In germline, CDR1 is MNHNS, CDR2 SASEGT. This CDR3 has 13 amino acids. With 3 bases removed from V and 0 bases from J, the gap between germline ends came to 6 bases. The CDR3 nucleotides are TGTGCCAGCAGTGAGCGTAGCTCCTACGAGCAGTACTTC. Its translation: CASSERSSYEQYF.

The gene calls are TRBV5-6 and TRBJ1-5; D is ambiguous. Looked up from germline, CDR1 is SGHDT and CDR2 is YYEEEE. The V gene lost 5 bases and the J gene lost 5 bases, with 11 bases spanning the gap. The CDR3 has 13 residues. CDR3 loop: CASSRNLDQPQHF. The DNA for the CDR3 is TGTGCCAGCAGTCGAAATCTGGATCAGCCCCAGCATTTT. The full variable domain, in which reference TRBV5-6 and TRBJ1-5 provide the parts outside the CDR3, is DAGVTQSPTHLIKTRGQQVTLRCSPKSGHDTVSWYQQALGQGPQFIFQYYEEEERQRGNFPDRFSGHQFPNYSSELNVNALLLGDSALYLCASSRNLDQPQHFGDGTRLSIL.

The V gene is TRBV7-3, the J gene TRBJ2-1, with TRBD2 matching 9 bases. The length of the CDR3 is 15 residues. Germline V gene data show CDR1 as SGHTA and CDR2 as FQGTGA. The J segment lost 6 bases and the V segment lost 1 base, leaving 4 bases of the junction unmatched. CDR3 sequence: CASSLMRLAVNEQFF. As DNA, the CDR3 is TGTGCCAGCAGCTTAATGAGACTAGCGGTCAATGAGCAGTTCTTC. Combining the CDR3 with reference TRBV7-3 and TRBJ2-1 gives the whole variable domain GAGVSQTPSNKVTEKGKYVELRCDPISGHTALYWYRQSLGQGPEFLIYFQGTGAADDSGLPNDRFFAVRPEGSVSTLKIQRTERGDSAVYLCASSLMRLAVNEQFFGPGTRLTVL.

The chain combines TRBV27 with TRBJ1-2, with D unresolved. V lost 5 bases and J lost 6, with 13 bases in between. Germline V gene lookup returns CDR1 MNHEY and CDR2 SMNVEV (reference sequence). This CDR3 is built from 13 residues. This chain's CDR3 is CASSVRRADGYTF. In nucleotides, the CDR3 is TGTGCCAGCAGTGTTCGTCGGGCCGATGGCTACACCTTC.

V is TRBV14 and J is TRBJ2-1; D perhaps matches TRBD2 (6 bases). The length of the CDR3 is 14 residues. V was pared by 6 bases and J by 1 base, with 10 bases between. CDR1 is SGHDN and CDR2 is FVKESK in the germline V gene. CDR3 nucleotide sequence: TGTGCCAGCAGGTCGGGAGCGTCCTACAATGAGCAGTTCTTC. Translated: CASRSGASYNEQFF.

The V call is TRBV11-3, the J call TRBJ2-3; possibly TRBD1 for D (5 bases). The germline V and J ends were trimmed by 4 bases and 3 bases, with 11 bases remaining between them. Germline V gene data show CDR1 as SGHNT and CDR2 as YENEEA. There are 14 residues in the CDR3. CDR3 amino acids: CASSSRVGTDTQYF. Here the CDR3 DNA reads TGTGCCAGCAGCTCCAGGGTGGGTACAGATACGCAGTATTTT.